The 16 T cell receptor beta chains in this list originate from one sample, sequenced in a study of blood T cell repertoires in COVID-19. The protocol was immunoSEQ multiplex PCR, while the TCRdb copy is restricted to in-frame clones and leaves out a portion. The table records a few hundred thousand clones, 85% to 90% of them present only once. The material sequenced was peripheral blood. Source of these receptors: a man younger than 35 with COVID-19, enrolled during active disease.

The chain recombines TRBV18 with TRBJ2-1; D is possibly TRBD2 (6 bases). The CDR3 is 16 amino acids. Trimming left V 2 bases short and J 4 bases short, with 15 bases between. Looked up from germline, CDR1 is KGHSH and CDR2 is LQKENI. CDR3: CASSPKTGVVYNEQFF. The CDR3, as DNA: TGTGCCAGCTCACCAAAAACGGGAGTGGTTTACAATGAGCAGTTCTTC.

The CDR3 spells CASSPRQGDYEQYF. The CDR3 DNA reads as TGTGCCAGCTCACCACGACAGGGTGACTACGAGCAGTACTTC. The chain has TRBV18 and TRBJ2-7, with 7 bases identical to TRBD1. V shed 1 base and J 3 bases; nucleotides not matched to a gene: 3. The germline V gene has CDR1 KGHSH and CDR2 LQKENI. This CDR3 has 14 amino acids.

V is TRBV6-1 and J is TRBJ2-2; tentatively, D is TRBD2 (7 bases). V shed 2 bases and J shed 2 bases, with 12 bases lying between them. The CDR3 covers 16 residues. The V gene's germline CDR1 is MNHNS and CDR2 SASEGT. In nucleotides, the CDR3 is TGTGCCAGCAGTGAAAGGGGGGAGGGCAACACCGGGGAGCTGTTTTTT. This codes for CASSERGEGNTGELFF.

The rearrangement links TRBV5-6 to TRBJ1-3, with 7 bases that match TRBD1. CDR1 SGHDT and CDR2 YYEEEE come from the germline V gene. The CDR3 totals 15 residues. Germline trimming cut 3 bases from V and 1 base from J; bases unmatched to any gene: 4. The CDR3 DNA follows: TGTGCCAGCAGCTCCGGGGACAGTTCTGGAAACACCATATATTTT. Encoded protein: CASSSGDSSGNTIYF.

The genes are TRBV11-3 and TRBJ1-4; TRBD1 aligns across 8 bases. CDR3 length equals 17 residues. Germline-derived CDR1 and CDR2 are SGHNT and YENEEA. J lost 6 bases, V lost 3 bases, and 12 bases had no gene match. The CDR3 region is CASSFYRPDREDEKLFF. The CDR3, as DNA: TGTGCCAGCAGCTTCTACAGACCGGACAGGGAAGATGAAAAACTGTTTTTT. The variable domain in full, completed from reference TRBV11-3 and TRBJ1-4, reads EAGVVQSPRYKIIEKKQPVAFWCNPISGHNTLYWYLQNLGQGPELLIRYENEEAVDDSQLPKDRFSAERLKGVDSTLKIQPAELGDSAVYLCASSFYRPDREDEKLFFGSGTQLSVL.

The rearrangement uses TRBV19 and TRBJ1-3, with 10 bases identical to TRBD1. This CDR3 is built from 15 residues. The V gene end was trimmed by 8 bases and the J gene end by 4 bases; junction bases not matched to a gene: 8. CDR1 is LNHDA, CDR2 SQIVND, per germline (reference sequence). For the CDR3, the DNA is TGTGCCAGTCTCCGCGGGACAGGGGACGGAAACACCATATATTTT. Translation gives CASLRGTGDGNTIYF.

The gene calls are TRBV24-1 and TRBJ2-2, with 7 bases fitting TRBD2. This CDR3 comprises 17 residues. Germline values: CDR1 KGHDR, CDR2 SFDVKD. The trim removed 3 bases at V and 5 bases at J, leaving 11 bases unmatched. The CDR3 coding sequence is TGTGCCACCAGTGATGTGGGAGGGCCCTCAAAAACCGGGGAGCTGTTTTTT. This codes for CATSDVGGPSKTGELFF.

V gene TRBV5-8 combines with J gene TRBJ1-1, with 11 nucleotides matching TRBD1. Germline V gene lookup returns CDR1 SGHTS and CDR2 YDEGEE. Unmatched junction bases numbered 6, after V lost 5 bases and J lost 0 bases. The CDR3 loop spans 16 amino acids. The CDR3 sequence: CASRPRDRGLNTEAFF. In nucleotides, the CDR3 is TGTGCCAGCAGGCCCCGGGACAGGGGGTTGAACACTGAAGCTTTCTTT. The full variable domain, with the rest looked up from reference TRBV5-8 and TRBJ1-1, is EAGVTQSPTHLIKTRGQQATLRCSPISGHTSVYWYQQALGLGLQFLLWYDEGEERNRGNFPPRFSGRQFPNYSSELNVNALELEDSALYLCASRPRDRGLNTEAFFGQGTRLTVV.

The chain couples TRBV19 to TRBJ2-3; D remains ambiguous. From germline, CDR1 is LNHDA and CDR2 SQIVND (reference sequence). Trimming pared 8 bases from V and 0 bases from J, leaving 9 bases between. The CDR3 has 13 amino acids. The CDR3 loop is CASSLLSTDTQYF. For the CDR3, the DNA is TGTGCCAGTTCTCTTTTAAGCACAGATACGCAGTATTTT.

CDR3 residues: CASSQNNEQFF. CDR3 nucleotides: TGTGCCAGCAGCCAAAACAATGAGCAGTTCTTC. The rearrangement joins TRBV7-3 to TRBJ2-1, with D unresolved. The CDR3 is 11 amino acids. Trimming shortened V by 5 bases and J by 5 bases, and 4 bases separated the two germline ends. From germline, CDR1 is SGHTA and CDR2 FQGTGA.

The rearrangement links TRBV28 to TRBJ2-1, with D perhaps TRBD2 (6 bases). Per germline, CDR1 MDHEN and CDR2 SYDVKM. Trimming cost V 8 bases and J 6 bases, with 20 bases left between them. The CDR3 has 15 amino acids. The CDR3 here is CASPPNRGGGNEQFF. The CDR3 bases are TGTGCCAGCCCCCCCAACCGGGGAGGTGGCAATGAGCAGTTCTTC.

For the CDR3, the DNA is TGTGCCAGTAGTACAGTACAGGGGAGAAATACGCAGTATTTT. Its protein product is CASSTVQGRNTQYF. The chain joins TRBV19 to TRBJ2-3; 7 bases agree with TRBD1. The CDR3 sequence is 14 residues long. Looked up from germline, CDR1 is LNHDA and CDR2 is SQIVND (reference sequence). Germline trimming cut 4 bases from V and 7 bases from J; bases unmatched to any gene: 8.

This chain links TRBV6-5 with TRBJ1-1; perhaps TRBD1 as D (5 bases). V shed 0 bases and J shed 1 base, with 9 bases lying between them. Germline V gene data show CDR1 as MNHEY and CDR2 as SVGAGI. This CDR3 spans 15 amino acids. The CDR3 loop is CASSYSPGGNTEAFF. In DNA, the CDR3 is TGTGCCAGCAGTTACTCCCCGGGGGGGAACACTGAAGCTTTCTTT.

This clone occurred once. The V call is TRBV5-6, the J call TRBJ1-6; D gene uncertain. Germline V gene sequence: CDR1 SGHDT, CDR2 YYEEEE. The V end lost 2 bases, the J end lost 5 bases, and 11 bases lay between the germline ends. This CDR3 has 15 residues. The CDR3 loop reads CASSFFYTNNSPLHF. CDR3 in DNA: TGTGCCAGCAGCTTTTTTTACACAAATAATTCACCCCTCCACTTT.

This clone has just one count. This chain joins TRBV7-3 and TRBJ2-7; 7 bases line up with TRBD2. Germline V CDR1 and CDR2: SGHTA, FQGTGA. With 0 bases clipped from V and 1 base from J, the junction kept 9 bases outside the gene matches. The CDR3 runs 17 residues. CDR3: CASSLTNPGGSSYEQYF. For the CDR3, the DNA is TGTGCCAGCAGCTTAACGAATCCGGGAGGCTCTTCCTACGAGCAGTACTTC.

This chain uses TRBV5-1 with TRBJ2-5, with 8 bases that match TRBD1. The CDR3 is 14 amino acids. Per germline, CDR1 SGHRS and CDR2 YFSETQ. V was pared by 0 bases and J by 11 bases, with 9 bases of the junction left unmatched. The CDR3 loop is CASSLAQGAKEQYF. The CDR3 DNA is TGCGCCAGCAGCTTGGCCCAGGGGGCTAAGGAGCAGTACTTC.